The present entry profiles one T cell receptor beta chain with its context. The antigen remains unidentified. The record originates from a study of OX40 agonist ivuxolimab in advanced cancers. Study outcomes and limitations: In general, CD8+ T cells held more expanded clones than CD4+ did, on average.

Enrollment shut out patients with autoimmune disease history or systemic immunosuppression. Assay: immunoSEQ multiplex PCR; the TCRdb copy retains only in-frame clones and omits some. Among about 83,000 clones listed, around 80% were seen once. The CDR3 is made up of 13 amino acids. Germline V lookup: CDR1 MDHEN, CDR2 SYDVKM. Trimming left V 4 bases short and J 11 bases short, with 18 bases between. The J gene is TRBJ2-7, the V gene TRBV28; D gene unclear. The clonotype originates from an adult with an advanced solid tumor such as melanoma, head and neck, liver or kidney cancer. The material was CD4+ or CD8+ T cells sorted from blood, obtained in a trial of the OX40 agonist ivuxolimab. The CDR3 DNA follows: TGTGCCAGCAGTTCCCCCTCTCGTGAGGCGGAGTACTTC. It is translated as CASSSPSREAEYF.